Shown below are 18 T cell receptor beta chains from a single sample sequenced in a study of Ad26.COV2.S vaccination and SARS-CoV-2 variants. Sequencing was performed with immunoSEQ multiplex PCR; in TCRdb, only in-frame clones are kept and a portion is missing. The sample lists around 240,000 clones, around nine tenths seen once, with roughly 10% in the top ten. This sample's treatment: roughly 20 received Ad26.COV2.S at low or high dose, single or two shots; roughly five received placebo; per-sample allocation not given. Following the first vaccine or placebo injection, samples were taken on day 63. The sequencing here drew on peripheral blood, taken in a trial of Ad26.COV2.S vaccine versus placebo. Source of these receptors: a person between 18 and 65 years old who received the Ad26.COV2.S COVID-19 vaccine or a placebo.

J is TRBJ1-6 and V is TRBV30; the D gene is possibly TRBD1 (5 bases). This CDR3 spans 15 amino acids. Germline V lookup: CDR1 GTSNPN, CDR2 SVGIG (reference sequence). V lost 0 bases to trimming and J lost 8 bases, with 14 bases between them. CDR3 loop: CAWSVSFRGDSPLHF. The DNA for the CDR3 is TGTGCCTGGAGTGTATCTTTCCGAGGGGATTCACCCCTCCACTTT.

The chain is built from TRBV10-2 and TRBJ2-6, with D possibly called TRBD1 or TRBD2 (5 bases each). The CDR3 spans 20 residues. The germline CDR1 and CDR2 sequences are WSHSY and SAAADI. The V gene lost 7 bases and the J gene lost 0 bases, with 25 bases spanning the gap. The CDR3 sequence is CASIHSRGRRGPSGANVLTF. The DNA for the CDR3 is TGCGCCAGCATCCATTCTCGGGGACGTCGCGGTCCCTCTGGGGCCAACGTCCTGACTTTC.

The rearrangement joins TRBV12-3 or TRBV12-4 to TRBJ2-1, with no clear D. CDR3 size: 12 residues. Between the trimmed V and J ends, which lost 4 bases and 12 bases, there was a span of 13 bases. The CDR3 DNA is TGTGCCAGCAGTTCCCGGCGGAGTGGGCAGTTCTTC. Protein sequence: CASSSRRSGQFF.

This clone has just a few counts. V is TRBV7-8 and J is TRBJ1-5, with no clear D. V was cut by 2 bases and J by 3 bases, with 8 bases left in between. The CDR3 has 14 amino acids. CDR1 and CDR2 (germline): SGHVS, FQNEAQ. The CDR3 loop reads CASSLHRSNQPQHF. In DNA, the CDR3 is TGTGCCAGCAGCTTACACAGATCCAATCAGCCCCAGCATTTT.

The genes are TRBV7-9 and TRBJ1-6, with 7 bases identical to TRBD1. Per the germline V gene, CDR1 is SEHNR and CDR2 is FQNEAQ (reference sequence). The V gene end was trimmed by 7 bases and the J gene end by 11 bases; junction bases not matched to a gene: 11. The CDR3 has 14 amino acids. CDR3 sequence (DNA): TGTGCCAGCATGGGTGGGACAGATCTCGCACCCCTCCACTTT. Its translation is CASMGGTDLAPLHF.

The rearrangement links TRBV28 to TRBJ1-6; 7 nucleotides match TRBD1. V lost 5 bases, J lost 10 bases, and 8 bases stayed unmatched. CDR3 length: 14 amino acids. The V gene's germline CDR1 is MDHEN and CDR2 SYDVKM. In DNA form, the CDR3 reads TGTGCCAGCAGTAGGGACAGAAGGTCCTCACCCCTCCACTTT. Encoded protein: CASSRDRRSSPLHF.

The chain recombines TRBV7-3 with TRBJ2-1; 7 bases align to TRBD2. Trimming at V came to 5 bases and at J to 0 bases, leaving 1 base not matched to a gene. The CDR3 extends over 14 amino acids. Germline V gene data show CDR1 as SGHTA and CDR2 as FQGTGA. The CDR3 bases are TGTGCCAGCAGCCGCGGGGGCTCCTACAATGAGCAGTTCTTC. Translated, it gives CASSRGGSYNEQFF.

The chain combines TRBV7-9 with TRBJ2-7; TRBD1 agrees at 9 bases. The germline V gene encodes CDR1 SEHNR and CDR2 FQNEAQ (reference sequence). The junction had 6 bases not matched to a gene; V was cut back by 5 bases and J by 4 bases. This CDR3 region has 14 residues. The CDR3 is CASSGNRGLYEQYF. In DNA, the CDR3 is TGTGCCAGCAGCGGAAACAGGGGGCTTTACGAGCAGTACTTC.

This clone was found a few times. The chain is built from TRBV3-1 (or the pseudogene TRBV3-2) and TRBJ2-7; 7 nucleotides match TRBD1. CDR3 size: 14 residues. The ends lost 8 bases at V and 2 bases at J; junction bases unmatched: 9. CDR1 and CDR2 (germline): LGHDT, YNNKEL (reference sequence). The CDR3 reads CASRGTTGPYEQYF. The CDR3 nucleotides are TGTGCCAGCCGAGGGACGACAGGGCCCTACGAGCAGTACTTC.

J is TRBJ1-5 and V is TRBV6-2 or TRBV6-3; no reliable D call. The length of the CDR3 is 17 residues. V shed 4 bases and J shed 0 bases, with 16 bases lying between them. The germline V gene has CDR1 MNHEY and CDR2 SVGEGT. This CDR3 reads CASSLTPPLDSNQPQHF. The CDR3 DNA is TGTGCCAGCAGTTTGACTCCCCCTTTAGATAGCAATCAGCCCCAGCATTTT.

The V call is TRBV28, the J call TRBJ2-2; 10 bases are shared with TRBD2. V trimming: 6 bases; J trimming: 6 bases; junction bases outside the gene matches: 7. The V gene's germline CDR1 is MDHEN and CDR2 SYDVKM. The CDR3 covers 15 residues. The CDR3 protein is CASRLAGAAAGELFF. As DNA, the CDR3 is TGTGCCAGCAGGCTAGCGGGAGCGGCCGCCGGGGAGCTGTTTTTT.

The V and J genes are TRBV19 and TRBJ1-2; D is unclear. Between the trimmed V and J ends, which lost 6 bases and 4 bases, there was a span of 15 bases. The CDR3 consists of 14 residues. CDR1 is LNHDA and CDR2 is SQIVND in the germline V gene (reference sequence). The CDR3 nucleotides are TGTGCCAGTAGGGGCAACCCCCCTCTCTATGGCTACACCTTC. Amino acids: CASRGNPPLYGYTF.

The chain carries TRBV19 and TRBJ1-4; the D is unclear. Germline V gene data show CDR1 as LNHDA and CDR2 as SQIVND (reference sequence). The CDR3 has 16 amino acids. V was cut by 1 base and J by 4 bases, with 13 bases left in between. The CDR3: CASSIGPPHLNEKLFF. CDR3 coding DNA: TGTGCCAGTAGTATAGGGCCCCCTCATCTTAATGAAAAACTGTTTTTT.

This clone was counted once. The rearrangement joins TRBV6-2 or TRBV6-3 to TRBJ2-7, with 11 bases that match TRBD1. After removal of 4 bases from V and 6 bases from J, the junction contained 2 bases not matched to a gene. CDR3 length equals 13 residues. Germline V CDR1 and CDR2: MNHEY, SVGEGT. The DNA for the CDR3 is TGTGCCAGCAGTTTTGGGACAGGGGGCGAGCAGTACTTC. This sequence encodes CASSFGTGGEQYF.

This clone was seen more than once but under ten times. The chain carries TRBV10-1 and TRBJ2-1; 13 bases are a match to TRBD2. Per the germline V gene, CDR1 is WNHNN and CDR2 is SYGVQD (reference sequence). V gave up 9 bases and J gave up 8 bases; unmatched junction bases: 4. CDR3 size: 13 residues. The CDR3 coding sequence is TGCGCCAGTGGGACTAGCGGGGTCCATGAGCAGTTCTTC. Protein product: CASGTSGVHEQFF.

The chain recombines TRBV4-1 with TRBJ2-5; D may correspond to TRBD1 or TRBD2 (5 bases each). Germline CDR1 reads MGHRA; CDR2 reads YSYEKL. This CDR3 is built from 16 residues. The V and J ends lost 2 bases and 2 bases respectively, with 15 bases between them. The CDR3 DNA reads TGCGCCAGCAGCCAATCGAGGGGTGTGGGTCAAGAGACCCAGTACTTC. Amino acids: CASSQSRGVGQETQYF.

The J gene is TRBJ2-7, the V gene TRBV9, with a tentative D call TRBD1 (5 bases). This CDR3 comprises 14 residues. Trimming left V 2 bases short and J 0 bases short, with 9 bases between. Germline V gives CDR1 SGDLS, CDR2 YYNGEE. CDR3 DNA sequence: TGTGCCAGCAGCGTTCAGGGTGCCTCCTACGAGCAGTACTTC. Amino acids: CASSVQGASYEQYF.

The chain links TRBV3-1 (or the pseudogene TRBV3-2) to TRBJ2-7; 12 bases map to TRBD2. J lost 6 bases, V lost 4 bases, and 7 bases had no gene match. CDR3 length equals 15 residues. Germline V lookup: CDR1 LGHDT, CDR2 YNNKEL (reference sequence). DNA for the CDR3: TGTGCCAGCAGCCTAGGACTAGCGGGGCCGGGCGAGCAGTACTTC. This translates into CASSLGLAGPGEQYF.